The rows below give T cell receptor beta chains drawn from one sample of a study of blood T cell repertoires in COVID-19. Clones were sequenced by immunoSEQ multiplex PCR, and TCRdb holds only the in-frame ones, with some missing. The data contain 150,000 to 200,000 clones, about 75% of them singletons. The specimen was peripheral blood. The receptors derive from a woman between 45 and 60 years old with active or convalescent COVID-19. Each CDR3 is given with its conserved first and last residue. A D gene is named only where the DNA matches it firmly. The size of a clone is reported for some rows only, either as once, few or many, or as a class for expanded clones.

15 | TRBJ1-4 | TRBD1 | TRBV6-2/TRBV6-3 | NA | TGTGCCAGCAGTTATGGGGGACAGGACCTTGGGAAACTGTTTTTT | CASSYGGQDLGKLFF
12 | TRBJ1-5 | NA | TRBV15 | NA | TGTGCCACCAGCAGCACTAATCAGCCCCAGCATTTT | CATSSTNQPQHF
16 | TRBJ2-7 | TRBD2 | TRBV6-2/TRBV6-3 | NA | TGTGCCAGCAGTTTCCCAGCGGGAGGCATTCCCTACGAGCAGTACTTC | CASSFPAGGIPYEQYF
15 | TRBJ1-3 | NA | TRBV15 | NA | TGTGCCACCAGCAGAGATCGGGGCTCTGGAAACACCATATATTTT | CATSRDRGSGNTIYF
17 | TRBJ1-1 | TRBD1 | TRBV7-9 | NA | TGTGCCAGCAGCTTAGATCCGGGGTACAGGGGGAACACTGAAGCTTTCTTT | CASSLDPGYRGNTEAFF
17 | TRBJ2-3 | NA | TRBV5-1 | NA | TGCGCCAGCAGCATACCTGGGGCTACCACTAGCACAGATACGCAGTATTTT | CASSIPGATTSTDTQYF
15 | TRBJ2-1 | NA | TRBV3-1/TRBV3-2 | NA | TGTGCCAGCAGGAACCGGGACTCCGACTACAATGAGCAGTTCTTC | CASRNRDSDYNEQFF
18 | TRBJ2-3 | TRBD2 | TRBV28 | once | TGTGCCAGCAGGACACACGGACTAGCGGGAGGGTCGGGAGATACGCAGTATTTT | CASRTHGLAGGSGDTQYF
13 | TRBJ1-1 | NA | TRBV29-1 | few | TGCAGCGTTGAAGGGCAGGCCAACACTGAAGCTTTCTTT | CSVEGQANTEAFF
16 | TRBJ2-1 | TRBD2 | TRBV7-2 | NA | TGTGCCAGCAGCTTTACCGGGACTAGCGAGTACAATGAGCAGTTCTTC | CASSFTGTSEYNEQFF
13 | TRBJ1-5 | TRBD1 | TRBV2 | few | TGTGCCAGCAGCGGGACAGGGGATCAGCCCCAGCATTTT | CASSGTGDQPQHF
15 | TRBJ2-3 | NA | TRBV4-3 | NA | TGCGCCAGCAGCCACCGTCCGGGGACTACAGATACGCAGTATTTT | CASSHRPGTTDTQYF
14 | TRBJ2-5 | TRBD1 | TRBV6-1 | NA | TGTGCCAGCAGTGAAGTAGGGGGCCCAGAGACCCAGTACTTC | CASSEVGGPETQYF
16 | TRBJ2-5 | TRBD2 | TRBV28 | NA | TGTGCCAGCAGTACCCCCCGAGTAGCGGGAGAGGAGACCCAGTACTTC | CASSTPRVAGEETQYF
11 | TRBJ1-2 | NA | TRBV12-3/TRBV12-4 | NA | TGTGCCAGCAGCTCGGGAGCTGGCTACACCTTC | CASSSGAGYTF
16 | TRBJ2-3 | TRBD2 | TRBV5-4 | NA | TGTGCCAGCAGCTCCACCCTAGCGGGAGCTACAGATACGCAGTATTTT | CASSSTLAGATDTQYF
15 | TRBJ2-5 | TRBD2 | TRBV19 | NA | TGTGCCAGTAGTAACCTAGCGGGGGGAAAAGAGACCCAGTACTTC | CASSNLAGGKETQYF
12 | TRBJ2-7 | NA | TRBV5-6 | NA | TGTGCCAGCAGCCCCGGCTCCTACGAGCAGTACTTC | CASSPGSYEQYF
13 | TRBJ1-1 | TRBD1 | TRBV7-2 | NA | TGTGCCAGCAGTAGGGACAGACCCACTGAAGCTTTCTTT | CASSRDRPTEAFF
13 | TRBJ1-6 | NA | TRBV28 | NA | TGTGCCAGCAGTTTGAGGTTTAATTCACCCCTCCACTTT | CASSLRFNSPLHF
16 | TRBJ1-2 | NA | TRBV5-1 | NA | TGCGCCAGCAGCTTAGGAGGGACGGAGGCCGTTGCGGGCTACACCTTC | CASSLGGTEAVAGYTF
16 | TRBJ2-1 | TRBD1 | TRBV7-9 | few | TGTGCCAGCAGCTCCTACTCGGGACAGTCCTACAATGAGCAGTTCTTC | CASSSYSGQSYNEQFF
16 | TRBJ1-5 | TRBD1 | TRBV4-3 | few | TGCGCCAGCAGCCAAGCCCCGGGACAGGGGATTCAGCCCCAGCATTTT | CASSQAPGQGIQPQHF
15 | TRBJ2-2 | NA | TRBV5-5 | once | TGTGCCAGCAGCTCCCTGGCAACGAACACCGGGGAGCTGTTTTTT | CASSSLATNTGELFF
14 | TRBJ2-3 | NA | TRBV2 | NA | TGTGCCAGCGCCGGACCAGGGTATACAGATACGCAGTATTTT | CASAGPGYTDTQYF
14 | TRBJ2-7 | NA | TRBV5-1 | NA | TGCGCCAGCAGCTTGCCCTCGGTGGGGGGCGAGCAGTACTTC | CASSLPSVGGEQYF
15 | TRBJ2-1 | TRBD2 | TRBV19 | few | TGTGCCAGTAGTATCGCTAGCGGGGAATACAATGAGCAGTTCTTC | CASSIASGEYNEQFF
19 | TRBJ1-3 | NA | TRBV3-1/TRBV3-2 | NA | TGTGCCAGCAGCCGCGGGACGGATCGATGGGGGAGCTCTGGAAACACCATATATTTT | CASSRGTDRWGSSGNTIYF
13 | TRBJ2-7 | TRBD2 | TRBV29-1 | NA | TGCAGCGGCGGGACCACGGGAGGTTACGAGCAGTACTTC | CSGGTTGGYEQYF
15 | TRBJ1-4 | TRBD1 | TRBV6-5 | NA | TGTGCCAGCAGTTACTCGAACAGGGGGGTAGAAAAACTGTTTTTT | CASSYSNRGVEKLFF
13 | TRBJ2-3 | TRBD1 | TRBV29-1 | NA | TGCAGCGCCGGGACAGGGGTCACAGATACGCAGTATTTT | CSAGTGVTDTQYF
13 | TRBJ2-7 | NA | TRBV6-2/TRBV6-3 | NA | TGTGCCAGCAGTGGAAGGGCCCGGGGAGAGCAGTACTTC | CASSGRARGEQYF
14 | TRBJ1-2 | NA | TRBV19 | NA | TGTGCCAGTAGTGCGCCGGGGGATGTCTATGGCTACACCTTC | CASSAPGDVYGYTF
14 | TRBJ2-2 | TRBD1 | TRBV29-1 | few | TGCAGCGGCCGGGACAGCGGTGGGAACGGGGAGCTGTTTTTT | CSGRDSGGNGELFF
16 | TRBJ1-4 | NA | TRBV7-9 | NA | TGTGCCAGCAGCTTAAAGCCGGGACTGGTTAATGAAAAACTGTTTTTT | CASSLKPGLVNEKLFF
14 | TRBJ2-1 | NA | TRBV7-6 | few | TGTGCCAGCGGGGCAGGGCGGGACCAATCTGAGCAGTTCTTC | CASGAGRDQSEQFF
19 | TRBJ2-1 | TRBD2 | TRBV7-2 | NA | TGTGCCAGCAGCCCGTCCGGGACTAGCGGGAGACTTTCCTACAATGAGCAGTTCTTC | CASSPSGTSGRLSYNEQFF
14 | TRBJ1-3 | TRBD1 | TRBV6-5 | NA | TGTGCCAGCACCTGGGACAGGACCGGAAACACCATATATTTT | CASTWDRTGNTIYF
14 | TRBJ2-4 | NA | TRBV28 | NA | TGTGCCAGCAGTTTTGGACAAGATCGGAACATTCAGTACTTC | CASSFGQDRNIQYF
13 | TRBJ2-5 | TRBD1 | TRBV9 | NA | TGTGCCAGCAGCGTGGGACAGCAAGAGACCCAGTACTTC | CASSVGQQETQYF
15 | TRBJ1-4 | TRBD1 | TRBV4-2 | NA | TGTGCCAGCAGCCCCGGGACCGGGACAGGGGAAAAACTGTTTTTT | CASSPGTGTGEKLFF
16 | TRBJ2-2 | TRBD2 | TRBV7-2 | NA | TGTGCCAGCAGCTTAGCACTAGCGGGAGACCCCGGGGAGCTGTTTTTT | CASSLALAGDPGELFF
15 | TRBJ2-2 | NA | TRBV9 | NA | TGTGCCAGCAGCGTAGATGGAGGCCTGGGCCGGGAGCTGTTTTTT | CASSVDGGLGRELFF
13 | TRBJ1-1 | NA | TRBV28 | NA | TGTGCCAGCAGTTTATCAAGACGGGGTGAAGCTTTCTTT | CASSLSRRGEAFF
15 | TRBJ2-3 | TRBD2 | TRBV7-3 | once | TGTGCCAGCAGCCGACTAGCGGGGGGCGCAGATACGCAGTATTTT | CASSRLAGGADTQYF
14 | TRBJ1-2 | NA | TRBV28 | NA | TGTGCCAGCACCCTAAGGGGTACCGACTATGGCTACACCTTC | CASTLRGTDYGYTF
17 | TRBJ2-5 | NA | TRBV7-2 | NA | TGTGCCAGCAGCACAAACTCTGGGACTGGAAGAAGGGAGACCCAGTACTTC | CASSTNSGTGRRETQYF
15 | TRBJ2-3 | TRBD2 | TRBV6-6 | NA | TGTGCCAGCAGTGGTAGCGGGACAACCACAGATACGCAGTATTTT | CASSGSGTTTDTQYF
15 | TRBJ1-1 | NA | TRBV19 | many | TGTGCCAGTAGTCCGGAGACGGTCCTGAACACTGAAGCTTTCTTT | CASSPETVLNTEAFF
20 | TRBJ2-2 | TRBD1 | TRBV13 | NA | TGTGCCAGCAGCCTCAGGGCTGGACAGGTCTTCCCAATAAACACCGGGGAGCTGTTTTTT | CASSLRAGQVFPINTGELFF
13 | TRBJ2-5 | TRBD1 | TRBV6-2/TRBV6-3 | once | TGTGCCAGCAGTCTTGGACAGGGACGGACCCAGTACTTC | CASSLGQGRTQYF
15 | TRBJ2-1 | TRBD1 | TRBV18 | NA | TGTGCCAGCTTGAGACAGGGGGGGTCCTACAATGAGCAGTTCTTC | CASLRQGGSYNEQFF
15 | TRBJ1-1 | TRBD1 | TRBV5-4 | NA | TGTGCCAGCGGTTTCCCACAGGGGGGGCACACTGAAGCTTTCTTT | CASGFPQGGHTEAFF